The source of this T cell receptor beta chain is a study of T cell responses to AZD1222 COVID-19 vaccine. Study outcomes and limitations: At study baseline, merely more than 5 AZD1222 recipients were seropositive. The CD4 TCRs associated with vaccination extended across spike and predominated at 160-218 and 743-854. Donors were largely white British and mainly female; clonal diversity was possibly underestimated.

Concerning this clone itself: Its antigen is unknown.

Produced via immunoSEQ multiplex PCR; TCRdb's table is partial and in-frame only. The sample has 140,000 or so clones, approximately 90% seen once; the top ten hold roughly 2%. Second-dose groups at about 4 or about 12 weeks were pooled. Source: peripheral blood, taken 28 days after the second AZD1222 dose. The sequence came from an adult who received the AZD1222 COVID-19 vaccine.

This CDR3 is CASSLGGGTNYGYTF. As DNA, the CDR3 is TGTGCCAGCAGCTTGGGAGGAGGGACAAATTATGGCTACACCTTC. The chain links TRBV5-6 to TRBJ1-2, with D perhaps matching TRBD1 (6 bases). Trimming pared 0 bases from V and 5 bases from J, leaving 14 bases between. Per the germline V gene, CDR1 is SGHDT and CDR2 is YYEEEE. The CDR3 spans 15 residues.